Here is one TCR beta chain with its context. Trimming removed 5 bases at V and 9 bases at J, with 11 bases between. Germline V gives CDR1 SGHNT, CDR2 YENEEA. This CDR3 region has 12 residues. This sample stems from a study of OX40 agonist ivuxolimab in advanced cancers. Study-wide background: Among those enrolled, mean age was approximately 60 years (range roughly 20 to 80) and 70% to 85% were male.

TCRdb's copy holds only in-frame clones and misses some; the assay was immunoSEQ multiplex PCR. The table records about 58,000 clones, around nine tenths of them present only once. Patients had blood sampled at baseline and again on cycle 4 day 1 and cycle 7 day 1. The specimen comprised CD4+ or CD8+ T cells sorted from blood, sampled in a trial of the OX40 agonist ivuxolimab. This TCR came from an adult with an advanced solid tumor such as melanoma, head and neck, liver or kidney cancer. The genes are TRBV11-3 and TRBJ2-1, with a weak D call TRBD2 (6 bases). In DNA form, the CDR3 reads TGTGCCAGCAGCCCCCTCGGGGGTGAGCAGTTCTTC. It translates to CASSPLGGEQFF.